This section outlines one TCR beta chain sequence together with its context. Its specificity is unknown. These data are taken from a study of T cell responses to AZD1222 COVID-19 vaccine. Study overall: Doses given second, at about 4 or about 12 weeks, were pooled.

The CDR3 is 15 residues long. The germline CDR1 and CDR2 sequences are SGHTA and FQGNSA. Trimming left V 5 bases short and J 5 bases short, with 18 bases between. Profiled with immunoSEQ multiplex PCR; TCRdb holds only in-frame clones, not every one. The table has about 120,000 clones, around nine tenths seen once. Findings and limits, study-wide: Two AZD1222 doses significantly raised spike-specific TCR breadth and depth over controls. Dominant CD4 TCR responses targeted spike regions 160-218 and 743-854. Reportedly, close to half of spike-specific TCRs are directed against unmutated variant regions.

Sequences were derived from peripheral blood, sampled on day 0 of AZD1222 vaccination. The TCR comes from an adult in good health. The chain uses TRBV7-2 and TRBJ1-1, with D possibly matching TRBD1 (5 bases). CDR3 region: CASSPRDSGRTEAFF. CDR3 bases: TGTGCCAGCAGCCCCCGGGACTCCGGTAGGACTGAAGCTTTCTTT. The entire variable domain, with the rest obtained from reference TRBV7-2 and TRBJ1-1, is as follows: GAGVSQSPSNKVTEKGKDVELRCDPISGHTALYWYRQSLGQGLEFLIYFQGNSAPDKSGLPSDRFSAERTGGSVSTLTIQRTQQEDSAVYLCASSPRDSGRTEAFFGQGTRLTVV.